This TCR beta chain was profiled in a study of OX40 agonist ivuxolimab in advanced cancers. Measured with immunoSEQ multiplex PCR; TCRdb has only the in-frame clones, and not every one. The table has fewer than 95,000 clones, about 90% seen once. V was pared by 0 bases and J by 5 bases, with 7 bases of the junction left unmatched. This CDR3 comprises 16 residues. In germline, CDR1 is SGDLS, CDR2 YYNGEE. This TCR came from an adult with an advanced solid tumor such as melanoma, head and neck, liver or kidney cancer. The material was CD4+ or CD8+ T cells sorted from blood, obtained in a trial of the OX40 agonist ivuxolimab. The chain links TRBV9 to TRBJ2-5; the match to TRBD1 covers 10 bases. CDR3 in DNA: TGTGCCAGCAGCGTAGAAATCGGGACAGGGGAGGAGACCCAGTACTTC. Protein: CASSVEIGTGEETQYF.